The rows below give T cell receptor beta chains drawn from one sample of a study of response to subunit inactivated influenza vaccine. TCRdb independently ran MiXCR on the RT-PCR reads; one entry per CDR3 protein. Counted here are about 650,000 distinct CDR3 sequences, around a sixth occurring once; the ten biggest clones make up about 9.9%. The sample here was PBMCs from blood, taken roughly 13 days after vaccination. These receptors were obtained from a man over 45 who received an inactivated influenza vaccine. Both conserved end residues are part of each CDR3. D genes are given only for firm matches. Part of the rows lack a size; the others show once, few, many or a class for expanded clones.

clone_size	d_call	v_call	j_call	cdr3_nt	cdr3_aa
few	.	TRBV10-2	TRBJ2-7	TGCGCCAGCAGTGCCTCCGGGACTTTCTACGAGCAGTACTTC	CASSASGTFYEQYF
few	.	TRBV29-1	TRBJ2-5	TGCAGCGTTGATCACTACGAGACCCAGTACTTC	CSVDHYETQYF
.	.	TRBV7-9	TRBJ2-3	TGTGCCAGCAGCCCAGGATGGGGCGCAGATACGCAGTATTTT	CASSPGWGADTQYF
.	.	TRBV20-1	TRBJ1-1	TGCAGTGCTAGAGATCGTGGGAAGTCGAACACTGAAGCTTTCTTT	CSARDRGKSNTEAFF
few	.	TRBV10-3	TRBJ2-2	TGTGCCATCAGCAGCGCCGGTAGTTACACCGGGGAGCTGTTTTTT	CAISSAGSYTGELFF
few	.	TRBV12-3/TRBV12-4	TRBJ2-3	TGTGCCAGCAGTTACCTTCGAACAGGAGATACGCAGTATTTT	CASSYLRTGDTQYF
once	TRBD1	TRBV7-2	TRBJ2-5	TGTGCCAGCAGCACCCGGACAGGGAGGGAGACCCAGTACTTC	CASSTRTGRETQYF
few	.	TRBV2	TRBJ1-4	TGTGCCAGCAGTGGGACACAACGATTTTTTTTT	CASSGTQRFFF
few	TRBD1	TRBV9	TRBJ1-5	TGTGCCAGCAGCGCCGACGGACAGGGTATTCAGCCCCAGCATTTT	CASSADGQGIQPQHF
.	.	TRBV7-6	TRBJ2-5	TGTGCCAGCAGCTCTACCACGGCCCAGTACTTC	CASSSTTAQYF
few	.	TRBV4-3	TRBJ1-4	TGCGCCAGCAGCCAAGATTACACAGGCACGGAAAAACTGTTTTTT	CASSQDYTGTEKLFF
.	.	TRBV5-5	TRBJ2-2	TGTGCCAGCAGCTTACATGGGGGGTCCGGGGAGCTGTTTTTT	CASSLHGGSGELFF
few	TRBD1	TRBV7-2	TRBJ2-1	TGTGCCAGCAGCTTGGCCGGGACAGTGAACAATGAGCAGTTCTTC	CASSLAGTVNNEQFF
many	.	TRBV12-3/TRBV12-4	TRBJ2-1	TGTGCCAGCAGTTTACGGGCGAATGAGCAGTTCTTC	CASSLRANEQFF
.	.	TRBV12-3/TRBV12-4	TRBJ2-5	TGTGCCAGCAGCTCAAGAGGGATCGGACAAGAGACCCAGCACTTC	CASSSRGIGQETQHF
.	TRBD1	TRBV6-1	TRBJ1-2	TGTGCCAGCAGATTGGGGACAGGGAACTATGGCTACACCTTC	CASRLGTGNYGYTF
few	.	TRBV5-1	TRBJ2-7	TGCGCCAGCAGCATAGACGGTAACTCCTACGAGCAGTACTTC	CASSIDGNSYEQYF
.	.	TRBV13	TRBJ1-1	TGTGCCAGCAGCTGGGACACCACTGAAGCTTTCTTT	CASSWDTTEAFF
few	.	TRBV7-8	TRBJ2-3	TGTGCCAGCAGCGGGCTAGCGCTCGGAATTTCTAACACAGATACGCAGTATTTT	CASSGLALGISNTDTQYF
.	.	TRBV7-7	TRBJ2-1	TGTGCCAGCAGCTTAGACAGAAGGGATTGGACCGATATTGAGCAGTTCTTC	CASSLDRRDWTDIEQFF
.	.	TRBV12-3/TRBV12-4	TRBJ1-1	TGTGCCAGCAGGCCCCGGTTTGGGGACGAAGCTTTCTTT	CASRPRFGDEAFF
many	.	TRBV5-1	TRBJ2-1	TGCGCCAGCAGCTTAACCCACAATGAGCAGTTCTTC	CASSLTHNEQFF
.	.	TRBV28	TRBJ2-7	TGTGCCAGCAGTCCCATCAGGACCCCTTCGGCTTACGAGCAGTACTTC	CASSPIRTPSAYEQYF
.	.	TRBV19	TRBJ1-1	TGTGCCAGTAGTAAAATGGGGAGCACTGAAGCTTTCTTT	CASSKMGSTEAFF
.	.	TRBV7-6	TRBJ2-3	TGTGCCAGCAGCCCGTGGGTCTCCCGATCTAGCACAGATACGCAGTATTTT	CASSPWVSRSSTDTQYF
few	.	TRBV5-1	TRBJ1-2	TGCGCCAGCAGCTTGGTCGCAGGCGCTGGCTACACCTTC	CASSLVAGAGYTF
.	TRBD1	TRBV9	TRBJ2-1	TGTGCCAGCAGCCCCAAGGGGGACAGGGGATTCCATGAGCAGTTCTTC	CASSPKGDRGFHEQFF
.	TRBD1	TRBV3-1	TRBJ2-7	TGTGCCAGCAGCCCGCCGGAACAGGGGGTCGAGCAGTACTTC	CASSPPEQGVEQYF
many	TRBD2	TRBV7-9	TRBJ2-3	TGTGCCAGCAGTTTTAGCGGGGGGGCTTCAGATACGCAGTATTTT	CASSFSGGASDTQYF
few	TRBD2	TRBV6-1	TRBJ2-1	TGTGCCAGCAAACCTGGGGCTAGCGGGAAACTCAATGAGCAGTTCTTC	CASKPGASGKLNEQFF
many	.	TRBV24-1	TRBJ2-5	TGTGCCACCAGTGGAACAGGGTCGGGGACCCAGTACTTC	CATSGTGSGTQYF
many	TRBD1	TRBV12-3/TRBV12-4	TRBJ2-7	TGTGCCAGCAGTTTAGCGGGACAGGGAATATACGAGCAGTACTTC	CASSLAGQGIYEQYF
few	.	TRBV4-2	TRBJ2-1	TGTGCCAGCAGCCCCCAAGCACAGTCCTACAATGAGCAGTTCTTC	CASSPQAQSYNEQFF
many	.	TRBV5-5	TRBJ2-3	TGTGCCAGCAGCTTGTTTCCCGGAGGCACAGATACGCAGTATTTT	CASSLFPGGTDTQYF
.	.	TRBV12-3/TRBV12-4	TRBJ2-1	TGTGCCAGCAGCTCGGGACTGCAAATAGAGCAGTTCTTC	CASSSGLQIEQFF
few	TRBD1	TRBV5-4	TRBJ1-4	TGTGCCAGCAGCTCCGGTCCTGACAGGGGCGGAGAAAAACTGTTTTTT	CASSSGPDRGGEKLFF
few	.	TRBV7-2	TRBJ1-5	TGTGCCAGCAGCTTAACAGGGTGGCCCAGTCAGCCCCAGCATTTT	CASSLTGWPSQPQHF
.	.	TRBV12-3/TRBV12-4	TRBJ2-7	TGTGCCAGCAGCCTAGGGCAGGGAGGTTTCTACGAGCAGTACTTC	CASSLGQGGFYEQYF
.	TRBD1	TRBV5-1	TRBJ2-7	TGCGCCAGCAGCATGACAGGGAAGGACGCCTACGAGCAGTACTTC	CASSMTGKDAYEQYF
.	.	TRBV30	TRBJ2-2	TGTGCCTGGAGTTCTCCGGGTAGGGGATGGACCGGGGAGCTGTTTTTT	CAWSSPGRGWTGELFF
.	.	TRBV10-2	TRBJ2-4	TGCGCCAGCCACGAGGGAGGAAACATTCAGTACTTC	CASHEGGNIQYF
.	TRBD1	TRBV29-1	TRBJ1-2	TGCAGCGTGGGAGGGGGCGCAAAAGCCTATGGCTACACCTTC	CSVGGGAKAYGYTF
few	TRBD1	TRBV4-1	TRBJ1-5	TGCGCCAGCAGCCAAGGCACAGGACAGGCGAAAAATCAGCCCCAGCATTTT	CASSQGTGQAKNQPQHF
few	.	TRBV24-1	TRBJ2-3	TGTGCCACCAGTGACGCGAGCGGACCCTTGGGGGTTACGCAGTATTTT	CATSDASGPLGVTQYF
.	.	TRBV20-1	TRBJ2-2	TGCAGTGCTAGGGTTTCCAGGTCGGACACCGGGGAGCTGTTTTTT	CSARVSRSDTGELFF
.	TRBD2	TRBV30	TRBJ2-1	TGTGCCTGGAGTAAGATGGGACTAGCACGCTCCTACAATGAGCAGTTCTTC	CAWSKMGLARSYNEQFF
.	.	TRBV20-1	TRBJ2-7	TGCAGTGCTAGAGATGTTGAGGGAGTATACGAGCAGTACTTC	CSARDVEGVYEQYF
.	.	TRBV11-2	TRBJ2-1	TGTGCCAGCAGCTTCGCAAGGGACGCCTTACCCTACAATGAGCAGTTCTTC	CASSFARDALPYNEQFF
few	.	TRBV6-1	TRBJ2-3	TGTGCCAGCAGTGAATTCTTCAGCACAGATACGCAGTATTTT	CASSEFFSTDTQYF
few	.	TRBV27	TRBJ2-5	TGTGCCAGCAGTTGGGGTCGAACCCAGTACTTC	CASSWGRTQYF
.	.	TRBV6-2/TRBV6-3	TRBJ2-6	TGTGCCAGCAGTTACTTCCTTGCGGGGGCTCGATCTGGGGCCAACGTCCTGACTTTC	CASSYFLAGARSGANVLTF
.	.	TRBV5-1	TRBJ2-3	TGCGCCAGCAGCGGAGGACCAACCTTGACAGATACGCAGTATTTT	CASSGGPTLTDTQYF
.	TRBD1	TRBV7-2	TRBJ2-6	TGTGCCAGCGGAACAGGGGTTGCTGGGGCCAACGTCCTGACTTTC	CASGTGVAGANVLTF
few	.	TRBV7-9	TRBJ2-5	TGTGCCAGCAGCCCCCGGGTTAGCGGACAAGAGACCCAGTACTTC	CASSPRVSGQETQYF